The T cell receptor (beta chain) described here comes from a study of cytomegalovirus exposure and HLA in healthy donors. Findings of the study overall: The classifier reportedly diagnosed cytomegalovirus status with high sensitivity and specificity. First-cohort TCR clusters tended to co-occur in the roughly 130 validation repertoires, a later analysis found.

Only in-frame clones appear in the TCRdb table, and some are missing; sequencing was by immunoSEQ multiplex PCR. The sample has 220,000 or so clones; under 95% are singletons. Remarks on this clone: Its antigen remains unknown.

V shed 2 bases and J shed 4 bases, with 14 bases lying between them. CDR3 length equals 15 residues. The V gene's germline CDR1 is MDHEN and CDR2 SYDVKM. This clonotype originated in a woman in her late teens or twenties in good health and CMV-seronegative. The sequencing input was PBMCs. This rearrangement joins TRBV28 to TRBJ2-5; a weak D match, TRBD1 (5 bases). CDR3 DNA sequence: TGTGCCAGCAGTTTAATAAGGAGTAGGGGAGAGACCCAGTACTTC. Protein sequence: CASSLIRSRGETQYF.